This T cell receptor (beta chain) was found in a study of early T cells in non-severe SARS-CoV-2 infection. Study information: Sequencing input comprised bulk RNA from unsorted whole blood; chain pairing was not available. Findings and caveats of the study: CD4 and private specificities were missed by VDJdb matching, which favored anti-spike CD8 responses.

With regard to this clonotype: The antigen remains unidentified.

CDR3 size: 15 residues. Germline-derived CDR1 and CDR2 are MDHEN and SYDVKM. V was clipped by 2 bases and J by 0 bases; unmatched bases: 3. Unique molecular identifiers were attached to individual cDNA molecules. Each CDR3 protein gets one entry after TCRdb re-called the 5' RACE reads with MiXCR. This sample yields tens of thousands of distinct CDR3 sequences, of which 4% to 5% are seen a single time; 6.5% to 8.5% belongs to the top ten. This sequence joins TRBV28 and TRBJ2-7; 8 bases align to TRBD1. The specimen was whole blood. The TCR originated in an adult who was a healthcare worker with PCR-confirmed SARS-CoV-2 infection or an uninfected control (not recorded which). This CDR3 reads CASSLPGQDSYEQYF. DNA of the CDR3: TGTGCCAGCAGTTTACCGGGACAGGACTCCTACGAGCAGTACTTC.